Shown below are 15 T cell receptor beta chains from a single sample sequenced in a study of T-cell memory formation after mild COVID-19. Each CDR3 protein is one row after TCRdb ran MiXCR on the 5' RACE reads. The table records about 360,000 distinct CDR3 sequences, approximately 13% of them present only once. The sample consisted of PBMCs or a T cell subset sorted from them (not recorded which). Receptors originate from a man aged 18 to 29 who had mild COVID-19 (a few samples of this study predate the infection). Cell type and time point are not known.

The chain employs TRBV7-2 and TRBJ2-7; tentative D call: TRBD2 (5 bases). V gave up 2 bases and J gave up 2 bases, with 10 bases separating them. Germline values: CDR1 SGHTA, CDR2 FQGNSA. This CDR3 comprises 14 residues. CDR3 protein: CASSLSRDTYEQYF. In nucleotides, the CDR3 is TGTGCCAGCAGCTTATCTCGGGATACCTACGAGCAGTACTTC.

This clonotype was found once. The J gene is TRBJ2-7, the V gene TRBV27; TRBD1 matches 12 bases. Germline assignment: CDR1 MNHEY and CDR2 SMNVEV (reference sequence). The CDR3 consists of 15 residues. CDR3 amino acids: CDSSLGTGGFYEQYV. The CDR3 bases are TGTGACAGCAGTTTAGGGACAGGGGGCTTTTACGAGCAGTACGTC.

The rearrangement links TRBV6-5 to TRBJ2-1; 9 nucleotides match TRBD1. The ends lost 6 bases at V and 9 bases at J; junction bases unmatched: 6. Germline lookup yields CDR1 MNHEY and CDR2 SVGAGI. This CDR3 spans 13 amino acids. Written as DNA, the CDR3 is TGTGCCAGCAGAGGGACAGGGAACACTGAGCAGTTCTTC. Amino acids: CASRGTGNTEQFF.

The chain links TRBV11-2 to TRBJ2-7; possibly TRBD1 for D (6 bases). V was clipped by 4 bases and J by 1 base, with 11 bases between them. The CDR3 is 14 residues long. CDR1 is SGHAT and CDR2 is FQNNGV in the germline V gene. CDR3 in DNA: TGTGCCAGCAGCTACACAGGGAAATCCTACGAGCAGTACGTC. Protein sequence: CASSYTGKSYEQYV.

The J gene is TRBJ1-2, the V gene TRBV5-4; D unresolved. Germline loops: CDR1 SGHNT, CDR2 YYREEE (reference sequence). The ends were cut back, 5 bases at V and 8 bases at J, with 19 bases in the middle. This CDR3 has 14 residues. The CDR3 nucleotides read TGTGCCAGCAGGCACCGGGAGGAAAGGACGGGCTACACCTTC. It codes for CASRHREERTGYTF.

The chain is built from TRBV6-2 or TRBV6-3 and TRBJ2-7; TRBD1 matches at 11 bases. CDR1 and CDR2 from the germline V gene are MNHEY and SVGEGT. This CDR3 spans 15 amino acids. The J segment lost 7 bases and the V segment lost 5 bases, leaving 10 bases of the junction unmatched. The CDR3 loop reads CASSPFRDRGMEQYF. CDR3 coding DNA: TGTGCCAGCAGTCCCTTTCGGGACAGGGGGATGGAGCAGTACTTC.

This clonotype was observed at least ten times. The V gene is TRBV6-5, the J gene TRBJ2-3; D unclear. There are 12 residues in the CDR3. V was pared by 6 bases and J by 2 bases, with 6 bases between. Germline values: CDR1 MNHEY, CDR2 SVGAGI. CDR3 DNA: TGTGCCAGCAGATCAGACACAGATACGCAGTATTTT. It specifies CASRSDTDTQYF.

The chain joins TRBV3-1 to TRBJ1-1, with 8 positions matching TRBD1. Germline V gene sequence: CDR1 LGHDT, CDR2 YNNKEL (reference sequence). The CDR3 loop spans 13 amino acids. The J segment lost 4 bases and the V segment lost 5 bases, leaving 3 bases of the junction unmatched. The CDR3 coding sequence is TGTGCCAGCAGCTCCAGGGGGCGCACTGAAGCTTTCTTT. Protein sequence: CASSSRGRTEAFF.

The chain recombines TRBV29-1 with TRBJ1-1; weak D call: TRBD1 (6 bases). The CDR3 is 14 residues long. Germline loops: CDR1 SQVTM, CDR2 ANQGSEA. V lost 4 bases and J 5 bases, leaving 17 bases between the germline ends. DNA for the CDR3: TGCAGCGTTGGAGCAGGGGTAGGGGTAACTGAAGCTTTCTTT. Protein sequence: CSVGAGVGVTEAFF.

This sequence joins TRBV10-2 and TRBJ1-5, with D unresolved. The germline V and J ends were trimmed by 0 bases and 7 bases, with 7 bases remaining between them. Germline V gene data show CDR1 as WSHSY and CDR2 as SAAADI. The CDR3 is 13 residues long. CDR3 DNA sequence: TGCGCCAGCAGTGAGTCTTGGGAGCAGCCCCAGCATTTT. Translated: CASSESWEQPQHF.

This rearrangement joins TRBV3-1 to TRBJ1-5; D might be TRBD1 (5 bases). The CDR3 is 14 residues long. Trimming pared 10 bases from V and 1 base from J, leaving 14 bases between. Germline-derived CDR1 and CDR2 are LGHDT and YNNKEL (reference sequence). CDR3 sequence: CATGAGGSNQPQHF. CDR3 bases: TGTGCCACCGGAGCGGGGGGGAGCAATCAGCCCCAGCATTTT.

This clonotype appeared a few times. The chain combines TRBV7-9 with TRBJ1-1; no clear D. Germline lookup yields CDR1 SEHNR and CDR2 FQNEAQ (reference sequence). The germline V and J ends were trimmed by 2 bases and 1 base, with 11 bases remaining between them. The CDR3 has 15 amino acids. In DNA form, the CDR3 reads TGTGCCAGCAGCTTACCGGCCACACCGAACACTGAAGCTTTCTTT. Translating it yields CASSLPATPNTEAFF.

Only a few counts were recorded for this clonotype. CDR3 region: CASSIQANTEAFF. The CDR3 DNA reads TGTGCCAGCAGCATTCAGGCCAACACTGAAGCTTTCTTT. This chain joins TRBV6-1 and TRBJ1-1; D remains unclear. Germline V gene sequence: CDR1 MNHNS, CDR2 SASEGT. This CDR3 has 13 residues. V lost 6 bases to trimming and J lost 2 bases, with 10 bases between them.

This clonotype came up many times. This sequence joins TRBV20-1 and TRBJ1-2; a possible D gene is TRBD1 (5 bases). The CDR3 sequence is 11 residues long. Germline V gene lookup returns CDR1 DFQATT and CDR2 SNEGSKA (reference sequence). The V gene lost 6 bases and the J gene lost 8 bases, with 13 bases spanning the gap. The CDR3 DNA is TGCAGTGCCTCCCCGGGGGAAGGCTACACCTTC. It specifies CSASPGEGYTF.

The J gene is TRBJ2-1, the V gene TRBV2, with 7 bases that match TRBD1. Germline loops: CDR1 SNHLY, CDR2 FYNNEI. The CDR3 length is 13 residues. With V trimmed by 5 bases and J by 9 bases, 7 bases remained unmatched. The CDR3 nucleotides read TGTGCCAGCAGTCAAAACAGGGGAGCTGAGCAGTTCTTC. Translating it yields CASSQNRGAEQFF.